The clone carrying this T cell receptor (beta chain) was observed a handful of times. CDR3 length equals 15 residues. Germline V gives CDR1 SGHTA, CDR2 FQGNSA. V lost 5 bases to trimming and J lost 2 bases; unmatched junction nucleotides: 3. Methods used by the authors: Amplification of reference gene primers was used by the study to estimate nucleated cell counts. The method was immunoSEQ multiplex PCR; TCRdb's version includes in-frame clones alone and lacks a portion of them. D and trimming were read from the DNA, whereas the V and J calls and clone size are those reported in that table. The data contain about 120,000 clones, over 75% of them singletons. This specimen belongs to a study of blood T cell repertoires in COVID-19. Study at large: Specimens from acute and convalescent COVID-19 originated in the United States, Italy and Spain. PBMCs, B-cell-depleted T cells, or T cells were the source of the cDNA or gDNA that made up the material.

The chain combines TRBV7-2 with TRBJ1-3; 10 nucleotides agree with TRBD1. Input material: peripheral blood. The TCR originated in a man older than 75 with acute or convalescent COVID-19. For the CDR3, the DNA is TGTGCCAGCAGCCCAGGACAGGGGGCTGGAAACACCATATATTTT. Its protein is CASSPGQGAGNTIYF. Full variable domain (rest looked up from reference TRBV7-2 and TRBJ1-3): GAGVSQSPSNKVTEKGKDVELRCDPISGHTALYWYRQSLGQGLEFLIYFQGNSAPDKSGLPSDRFSAERTGGSVSTLTIQRTQQEDSAVYLCASSPGQGAGNTIYFGEGSWLTVV.